The sample holds a few counts of the clone carrying this T cell receptor beta chain. Its antigen is currently unknown. The data originate from a study of blood T cells in healthy people across ages. A J-beta primer mix and a sample-barcoded 5' primer were used in a second PCR of about 6 to 12 cycles. TCRdb re-derived calls from the 5' RACE reads in MiXCR, one entry per CDR3 protein. The sample has roughly 1.7 million distinct CDR3 sequences; 34% are singletons. Study-level points and caveats: The study found TCR beta diversity correlated strongly with naive T cell percentage.

The source is a woman aged 30 to 39 in good health. Sequencing used blood.

CDR3 protein: CATSDQGRSNRTSGANVLTF. Written as DNA, the CDR3 is TGTGCCACCAGTGATCAGGGGCGATCCAACCGAACCTCTGGGGCCAACGTCCTGACTTTC. The chain is built from TRBV24-1 and TRBJ2-6; possibly TRBD1 for D (6 bases). The V end lost 3 bases, the J end lost 0 bases, and 20 bases lay between the germline ends. From germline, CDR1 is KGHDR and CDR2 SFDVKD. The CDR3 spans 20 residues.